This TCR beta chain comes out of a study of T-cell reconstitution after alpha-beta-depleted transplantation in children. Preparation of the TCRbeta library was carried out with unique molecular identifiers. TCRdb fed the PCR reads into MiXCR, producing one record per CDR3 protein. Seen here are around 600,000 distinct CDR3 sequences, roughly 23% observed once, and the top ten hold 13% to 15%. V dropped 3 bases and J dropped 10 bases, with 15 bases sitting between them. Germline V gene lookup returns CDR1 SQVTM and CDR2 ANQGSEA. The CDR3 contains 12 residues. This TCR came from a boy under three years old who had a stem cell transplant for acute myeloid leukemia, so the T cells may come from the graft donor. The sample was PBMCs, mostly from graft donor cells, taken 360 days after TCRalphabeta/CD19-depleted stem cell transplant. The V gene is TRBV29-1, the J gene TRBJ2-5; D assignment may be TRBD1 or TRBD2 (5 bases each). DNA of the CDR3: TGCAGCGTTGAGGAACAGGACTTCCTCCAGTACTTC. Its protein is CSVEEQDFLQYF.